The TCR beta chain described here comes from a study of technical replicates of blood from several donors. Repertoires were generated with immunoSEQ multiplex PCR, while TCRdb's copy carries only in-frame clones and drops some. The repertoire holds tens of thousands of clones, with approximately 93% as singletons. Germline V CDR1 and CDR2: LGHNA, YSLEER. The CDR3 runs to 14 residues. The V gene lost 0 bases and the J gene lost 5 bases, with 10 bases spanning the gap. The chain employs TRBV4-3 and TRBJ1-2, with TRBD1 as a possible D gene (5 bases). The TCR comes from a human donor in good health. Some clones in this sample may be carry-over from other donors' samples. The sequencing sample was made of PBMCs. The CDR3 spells CASSQDDSLYGYTF. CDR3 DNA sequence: TGCGCCAGCAGCCAAGATGACAGCCTATATGGCTACACCTTC.